These 20 T cell receptor beta chains came from one sample sequenced in a study of PD-L1 blockade in urothelial cancer. The sample's time point: peripheral blood 6 weeks after treatment start. Some clones are missing from TCRdb's copy, which holds only in-frame ones; the method was immunoSEQ multiplex PCR. This table holds 65,000 to 85,000 clones, 85% to 95% found once. The sequenced sample was PBMCs, obtained around atezolizumab (anti-PD-L1) treatment. The receptor source for this set is a woman aged 80 or older with urothelial cancer.

This chain connects TRBV27 to TRBJ2-1; 9 bases fit TRBD1. CDR1 and CDR2 (germline): MNHEY, SMNVEV (reference sequence). CDR3 length: 15 amino acids. V shed 10 bases and J 5 bases; nucleotides not matched to a gene: 12. The CDR3 sequence is CATAPGQGENNEQFF. CDR3 DNA: TGTGCCACCGCCCCGGGACAGGGTGAGAACAATGAGCAGTTCTTC.

The rearrangement links TRBV30 to TRBJ2-3; 7 bases match TRBD2. The CDR3 runs to 14 residues. Germline trimming cut 2 bases from V and 1 base from J; bases unmatched to any gene: 3. Germline V gives CDR1 GTSNPN, CDR2 SVGIG (reference sequence). The CDR3: CAWSSGEGTDTQYF. In DNA form, the CDR3 reads TGTGCCTGGAGTAGCGGGGAGGGCACAGATACGCAGTATTTT.

The genes are TRBV5-6 and TRBJ1-1, with D tentatively TRBD1 (5 bases). V lost 1 base and J lost 8, with 21 bases in between. Looked up from germline, CDR1 is SGHDT and CDR2 is YYEEEE. This CDR3 is 16 amino acids long. The CDR3 DNA reads TGTGCCAGCAGCTTGAGCGGGGGGGAGTTTTTTCGAGAAGCTTTCTTT. Residues: CASSLSGGEFFREAFF.

The rearrangement uses TRBV5-1 and TRBJ2-5; possibly TRBD1 for D (6 bases). V lost 0 bases, J lost 3 bases, and 9 bases lay in between. Germline V gives CDR1 SGHRS, CDR2 YFSETQ. The CDR3 totals 14 residues. As DNA, the CDR3 is TGCGCCAGCAGCTTGGGGCAGGGGAAAGAGACCCAGTACTTC. Translating gives CASSLGQGKETQYF.

The chain has TRBV28 and TRBJ2-7; weak D call: TRBD1 (5 bases). Trimming pared 6 bases from V and 5 bases from J, leaving 14 bases between. CDR1 and CDR2 from the germline V gene are MDHEN and SYDVKM. The CDR3 covers 13 residues. CDR3 nucleotides: TGTGCCAGCAGCTTACAGGCGTCCCACGAGCAGTACTTC. Its translation is CASSLQASHEQYF.

The chain recombines TRBV7-2 with TRBJ2-2; 7 bases fit TRBD2. Germline V CDR1 and CDR2: SGHTA, FQGNSA. The CDR3 contains 14 residues. With 6 bases clipped from V and 8 bases from J, the junction kept 9 bases outside the gene matches. The CDR3 protein is CASRREGLGGELFF. Written as DNA, the CDR3 is TGTGCCAGCAGGAGGGAGGGCCTAGGGGGGGAGCTGTTTTTT.

The genes are TRBV7-9 and TRBJ2-7, with TRBD1 matching 9 bases. Germline V gives CDR1 SEHNR, CDR2 FQNEAQ (reference sequence). The V and J ends lost 5 bases and 5 bases, in that order; junction bases with no gene match: 4. This CDR3 contains 13 residues. The CDR3 sequence is CASSARTGDEQYF. DNA of the CDR3: TGTGCCAGCAGCGCGCGGACAGGGGACGAGCAGTACTTC.

This clone showed up just a few times. This chain links TRBV30 with TRBJ2-2, with 8 bases matching TRBD1. The germline V gene has CDR1 GTSNPN and CDR2 SVGIG (reference sequence). The CDR3 has 14 amino acids. After removal of 4 bases from V and 1 base from J, the junction contained 2 bases not matched to a gene. This chain's CDR3 is CAWIGTGNTGELFF. As DNA, the CDR3 is TGTGCCTGGATTGGGACAGGGAACACCGGGGAGCTGTTTTTT.

The chain has TRBV6-5 and TRBJ1-4, with TRBD1 as a possible D gene (6 bases). The V end was cut by 0 bases, the J end by 5 bases, with 13 bases between. Germline lookup yields CDR1 MNHEY and CDR2 SVGAGI. The CDR3 has 16 amino acids. CDR3 nucleotide sequence: TGTGCCAGCAGTTACTCGCCGGCAGGGGTGAATGAAAAACTGTTTTTT. Encoded protein: CASSYSPAGVNEKLFF.

The chain combines TRBV18 with TRBJ1-4; 9 bases align to TRBD1. The germline CDR1 and CDR2 sequences are KGHSH and LQKENI. The CDR3 covers 17 residues. After removal of 1 base from V and 8 bases from J, the junction contained 11 bases not matched to a gene. The CDR3 DNA reads as TGTGCCAGCTCACCACGGCAACAGGGGGCTCTAGGAGAAAAACTGTTTTTT. It encodes CASSPRQQGALGEKLFF.

This rearrangement joins TRBV7-3 to TRBJ1-1; 7 bases fit TRBD1. From germline, CDR1 is SGHTA and CDR2 FQGTGA. The J segment lost 8 bases and the V segment lost 0 bases, leaving 9 bases of the junction unmatched. There are 15 residues in the CDR3. DNA of the CDR3: TGTGCCAGCAGCTTAACTTCCAGACAGGGTGGAGAAGCTTTCTTT. This gives the protein CASSLTSRQGGEAFF.

This clone was seen once. V is TRBV28 and J is TRBJ1-1; possibly TRBD1 for D (6 bases). CDR1 is MDHEN, CDR2 SYDVKM, per germline. There are 17 residues in the CDR3. Trimming pared 7 bases from V and 0 bases from J, leaving 21 bases between. CDR3 DNA: TGTGCCAGCATAACCTTGGCGGGCACAGGGTTGAACACTGAAGCTTTCTTT. It translates to CASITLAGTGLNTEAFF.

The chain couples TRBV29-1 to TRBJ2-3, with a weak D call TRBD2 (5 bases). This CDR3 is built from 15 residues. Trimming took off 2 bases at V and 3 bases at J, with 15 bases between the two ends. Germline CDR1 SQVTM, CDR2 ANQGSEA. CDR3 sequence reads: CSVEPSLGRTDTQYF. The CDR3, as DNA: TGCAGCGTTGAACCCTCCCTGGGGAGAACAGATACGCAGTATTTT.

The chain links TRBV9 to TRBJ1-1; D gene uncertain. The CDR3 totals 14 residues. Germline V gives CDR1 SGDLS, CDR2 YYNGEE. The V gene lost 0 bases and the J gene lost 5 bases, with 11 bases spanning the gap. CDR3 loop: CASSVESRGTEAFF. CDR3 in DNA: TGTGCCAGCAGCGTAGAATCTCGGGGAACTGAAGCTTTCTTT. The complete variable domain, with remaining parts taken from reference TRBV9 and TRBJ1-1, reads DSGVTQTPKHLITATGQRVTLRCSPRSGDLSVYWYQQSLDQGLQFLIQYYNGEERAKGNILERFSAQQFPDLHSELNLSSLELGDSALYFCASSVESRGTEAFFGQGTRLTVV.

The CDR3 DNA is TGTGCCAGCAGCCCCTGGACTAGCGGGCCCTACGAGCAGTACTTC. This gives the protein CASSPWTSGPYEQYF. The chain uses TRBV7-2 and TRBJ2-7; 11 nucleotides line up with TRBD2. Germline V CDR1 and CDR2: SGHTA, FQGNSA. This CDR3 spans 15 amino acids. After removal of 5 bases from V and 2 bases from J, the junction contained 5 bases not matched to a gene.

This chain uses TRBV10-3 with TRBJ2-1; 14 nucleotides match TRBD2. Germline V lookup: CDR1 ENHRY, CDR2 SYGVKD. V gave up 4 bases and J gave up 6 bases; unmatched junction bases: 11. CDR3 size: 18 residues. CDR3: CAISGTITGTSGSNEQFF. The CDR3 DNA reads as TGTGCCATCAGTGGGACTATCACCGGGACTAGCGGGAGCAATGAGCAGTTCTTC.

This clone was recorded once. CDR3 coding DNA: TGTGCCAGCTCACCCCCCCCGTCCCCGAACACTGAAGCTTTCTTT. This gives the protein CASSPPPSPNTEAFF. This chain uses TRBV18 with TRBJ1-1; D is ambiguous. Germline CDR1 reads KGHSH; CDR2 reads LQKENI. This CDR3 has 15 amino acids. V gave up 3 bases and J gave up 1 base, with 12 bases separating them.

This sequence joins TRBV2 and TRBJ1-1; tentative D call: TRBD1 (5 bases). Germline CDR1 and CDR2: SNHLY and FYNNEI. Trimming cost V 0 bases and J 4 bases, with 12 bases left between them. This CDR3 has 15 amino acids. The CDR3 nucleotides are TGTGCCAGCAGTGAAGCGGGCTGGGGGGGCACTGAAGCTTTCTTT. It encodes CASSEAGWGGTEAFF.

The chain combines TRBV11-3 with TRBJ1-2; TRBD1 matches 8 bases. Germline V lookup: CDR1 SGHNT, CDR2 YENEEA. The junction had 10 bases not matched to a gene; V was cut back by 2 bases and J by 8 bases. CDR3 length: 15 residues. CDR3 in DNA: TGTGCCAGCAGCTTAATCGGGACAGGTCCCTCGGGCTACACCTTC. It encodes CASSLIGTGPSGYTF.

The J gene is TRBJ1-1, the V gene TRBV6-1; weak D call: TRBD1 (6 bases). Germline values: CDR1 MNHNS, CDR2 SASEGT. The CDR3 runs to 13 residues. With 7 bases removed from V and 5 bases from J, the gap between germline ends came to 14 bases. This chain's CDR3 is CASTIQGDTEAFF. CDR3 coding DNA: TGTGCCAGCACCATACAGGGAGATACTGAAGCTTTCTTT.